The source of this T cell receptor (beta chain) is a study of tumor and adjacent non-tumor tissue in lung cancer. At the level of the study: Each sample yielded 3.5 million to 4.5 million productive TCRbeta reads on average.

The template was RNA from unsorted bulk tissue. This non-tumor lung sample came from over 3 cm beyond the tumor edge. Newly diagnosed lung cancer patients had thoracic surgery in China, August–late 2014, without prior chemotherapy. Germline assignment: CDR1 LGHNA and CDR2 YSLEER. CDR3 length: 13 amino acids. Study-wide findings and caveats: Tumor repertoires had a smaller top 100 clone share than normal lung.

Of note for this clonotype: Its antigen is still unknown. This could be a read error, since a much larger clone is one nucleotide away.

Three rounds of nested PCR, following a modified ARM-PCR protocol, produced the TCRbeta library. TCRdb used MiXCR to reprocess the multiplex PCR reads, holding one entry per CDR3 protein. Of some 99,000 distinct CDR3 sequences in the sample, about 64% were seen once. Material for sequencing was distant non-tumor lung tissue. The chain joins TRBV4-3 to TRBJ2-3; D remains ambiguous. The origin of this receptor is a man aged 55-75 years with non-small cell lung cancer. The DNA of the CDR3 is TGCGCCAACAGCGCAAGCCAGGAGGATACGCAGTATTTT. Translation gives CANSASQEDTQYF.